Included here is one T cell receptor beta chain sequence, with context. This entry is derived from a study of blood T cell repertoires in COVID-19. Study background: Samples came from the United States, Italy and Spain, spanning acute and convalescent COVID-19. The analysed material was cDNA or gDNA that came from T cells, B-cell-depleted T cells, or PBMCs.

The length of the CDR3 is 16 residues. The germline CDR1 and CDR2 sequences are KGHSH and LQKENI. V lost 1 base, J lost 2 bases, and 14 bases lay in between. This table comes from immunoSEQ multiplex PCR, and its TCRdb copy is limited to in-frame clones, with some not included. The sample holds under 250,000 clones; around four fifths are singletons and the top ten take roughly 2.7%. The rearrangement uses TRBV18 and TRBJ2-5, with D possibly TRBD2 on 6 matching bases. This clonotype was sampled from a woman between 70 and 85 years old with active or convalescent COVID-19. Sequenced: peripheral blood. In nucleotides, the CDR3 is TGTGCCAGCTCACCACGGACCGCGGGGAGGCAAGAGACCCAGTACTTC. It is translated as CASSPRTAGRQETQYF.